The rows below give T cell receptor beta chains drawn from one sample of a study of shared clonotypes between healthy human individuals. The assay was immunoSEQ multiplex PCR, and TCRdb's table has in-frame clones only and misses some. The sample shows around 2,000,000 clones, about 95% of them seen only once. The specimen was naive CD8+ T cells sorted from blood. These receptors were collected from a man younger than 35 in good health. Both conserved end residues are trimmed from each CDR3. Fields, in order: V gene, CDR3 protein.

>TRBV18
ASSHSSSYEQY
>TRBV6-5
ASSYSSSGLADTQY
>TRBV6-5
ASSYIAGGRETQY
>TRBV9
ASSPGGLAGSTGELF
>TRBV4-1
ASSHGDRAEQY
>TRBV30
AWSEPPGEDYGYT
>TRBV2
ATSGGDSFVF
>TRBV7-8
ASSLLLLPYEQY
>TRBV27
ASSQGGSPLH
>TRBV5-4
ASSLGGSFDGYT
>TRBV5-1
ASSLTGDRFTDTQY
>TRBV5-6
ASSEDRGFSGANVLT
>TRBV4-1
ASSQPSDRGPLATNEKLF
>TRBV29-1
SVGVDSINYGYT
>TRBV30
AWSVAGGGYEKLF
>TRBV5-1
ASSSRQPDYEQY
>TRBV5-6
ASTWWHRVADTQY
>TRBV4-1
ASSQVGPNTEAF
>TRBV7-9
ASSLVGQVNTEAF
>TRBV4-1
ASSQEGRQGSYEQY
>TRBV27
ASSFSMGQATYEQY
>TRBV27
ASSLDRTYEQY
>TRBV7-2
ASSLDQGWNQPQH
>TRBV7-9
ASSLEGVEQF
>TRBV5-4
ASSLKTSNEQF
>TRBV7-6
ASSLGVDGSASEQF
>TRBV11-2
ASSRTGREVYGYT
>TRBV4-1
ASSHTTGDGRAF
>TRBV10-3
AISSGASGSSYEQY
>TRBV20-1
SARNDETQY
>TRBV2
ASSGQGAANEKLF
>TRBV6-1
ATAKGGVQPQH
>TRBV5-8
ASSPPGELF
>TRBV9
ASSVEAGPGNTIY
>TRBV13
ASSLGRGYEQF
>TRBV5-4
ASSLTPLSSYNSPLH
>TRBV9
ASSVYGVTSTDTQY
>TRBV5-6
ASSPLLNTEAF
>TRBV6-1
ASTFTSSYEQY
>TRBV6-5
ASSPPSYVYNEQF